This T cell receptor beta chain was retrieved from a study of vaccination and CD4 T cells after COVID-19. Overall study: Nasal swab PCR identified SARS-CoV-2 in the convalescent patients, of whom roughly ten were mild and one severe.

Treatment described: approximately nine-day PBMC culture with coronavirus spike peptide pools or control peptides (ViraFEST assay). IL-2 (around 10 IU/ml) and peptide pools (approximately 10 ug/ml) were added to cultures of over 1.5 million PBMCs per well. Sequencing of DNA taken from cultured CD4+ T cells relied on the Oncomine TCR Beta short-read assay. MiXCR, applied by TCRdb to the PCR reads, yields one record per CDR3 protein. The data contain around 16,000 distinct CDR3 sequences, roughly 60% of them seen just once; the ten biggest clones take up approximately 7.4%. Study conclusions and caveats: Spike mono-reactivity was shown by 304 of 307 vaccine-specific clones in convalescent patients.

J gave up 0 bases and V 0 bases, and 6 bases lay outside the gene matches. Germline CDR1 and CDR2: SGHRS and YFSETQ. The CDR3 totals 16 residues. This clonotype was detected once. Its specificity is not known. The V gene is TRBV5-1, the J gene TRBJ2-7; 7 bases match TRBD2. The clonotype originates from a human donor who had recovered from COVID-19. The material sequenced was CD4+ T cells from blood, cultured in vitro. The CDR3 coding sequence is TGCGCCAGCAGCTTGGCCAATCTAGCGGACTCCTACGAGCAGTACTTC. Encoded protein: CASSLANLADSYEQYF.